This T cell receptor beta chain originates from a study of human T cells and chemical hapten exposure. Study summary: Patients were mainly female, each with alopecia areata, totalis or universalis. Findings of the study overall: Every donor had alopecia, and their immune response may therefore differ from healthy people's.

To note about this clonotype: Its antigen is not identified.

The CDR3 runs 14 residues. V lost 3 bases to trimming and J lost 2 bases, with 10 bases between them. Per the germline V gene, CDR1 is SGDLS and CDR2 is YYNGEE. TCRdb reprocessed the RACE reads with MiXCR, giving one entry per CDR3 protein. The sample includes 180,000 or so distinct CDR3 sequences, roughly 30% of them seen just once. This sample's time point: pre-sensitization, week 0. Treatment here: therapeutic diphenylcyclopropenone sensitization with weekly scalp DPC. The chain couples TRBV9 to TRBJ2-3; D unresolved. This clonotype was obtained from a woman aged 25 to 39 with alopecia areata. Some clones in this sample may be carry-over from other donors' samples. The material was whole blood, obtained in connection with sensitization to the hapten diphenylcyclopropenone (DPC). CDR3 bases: TGTGCCAGCAGCGAGTCCGCGTTCACAGATACGCAGTATTTT. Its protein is CASSESAFTDTQYF.